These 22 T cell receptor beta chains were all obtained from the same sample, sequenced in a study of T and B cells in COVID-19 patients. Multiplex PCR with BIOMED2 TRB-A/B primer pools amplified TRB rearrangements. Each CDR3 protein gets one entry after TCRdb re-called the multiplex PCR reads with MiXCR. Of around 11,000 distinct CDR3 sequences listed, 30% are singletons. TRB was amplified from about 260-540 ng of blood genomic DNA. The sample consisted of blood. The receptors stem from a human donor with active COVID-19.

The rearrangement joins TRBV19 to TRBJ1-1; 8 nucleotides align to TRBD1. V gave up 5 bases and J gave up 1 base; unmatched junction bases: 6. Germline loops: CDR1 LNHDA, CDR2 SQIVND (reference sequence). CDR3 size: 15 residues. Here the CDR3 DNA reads TGTGCCAGTAGTCCTTACAGGGGGGAGAACACTGAAGCTTTCTTT. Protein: CASSPYRGENTEAFF.

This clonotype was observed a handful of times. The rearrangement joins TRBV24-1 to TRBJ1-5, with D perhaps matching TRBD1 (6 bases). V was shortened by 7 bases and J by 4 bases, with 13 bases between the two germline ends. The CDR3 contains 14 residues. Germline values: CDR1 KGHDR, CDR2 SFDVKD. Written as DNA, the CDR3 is TGTGCCACCAGCTCGGACAGACGAAATCAGCCCCAGCATTTT. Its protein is CATSSDRRNQPQHF.

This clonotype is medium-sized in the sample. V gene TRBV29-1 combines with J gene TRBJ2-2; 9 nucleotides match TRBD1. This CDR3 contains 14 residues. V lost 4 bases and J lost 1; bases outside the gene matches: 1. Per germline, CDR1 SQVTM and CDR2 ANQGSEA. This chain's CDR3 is CSVADRGNTGELFF. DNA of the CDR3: TGCAGCGTTGCGGACAGGGGGAACACCGGGGAGCTGTTTTTT.

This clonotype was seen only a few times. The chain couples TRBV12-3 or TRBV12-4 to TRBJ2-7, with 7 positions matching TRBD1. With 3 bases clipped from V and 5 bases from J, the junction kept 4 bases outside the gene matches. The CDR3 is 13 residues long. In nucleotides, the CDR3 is TGTGCCAGCAGTTTTGGGACAGTCCACGAGCAGTACTTC. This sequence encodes CASSFGTVHEQYF.

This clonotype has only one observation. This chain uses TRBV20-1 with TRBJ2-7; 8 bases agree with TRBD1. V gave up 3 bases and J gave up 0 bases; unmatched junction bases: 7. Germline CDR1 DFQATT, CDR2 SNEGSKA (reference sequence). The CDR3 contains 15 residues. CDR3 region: CSARYMDRDSYEQYF. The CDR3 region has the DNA TGCAGTGCTAGGTACATGGACAGGGACTCCTACGAGCAGTACTTC.

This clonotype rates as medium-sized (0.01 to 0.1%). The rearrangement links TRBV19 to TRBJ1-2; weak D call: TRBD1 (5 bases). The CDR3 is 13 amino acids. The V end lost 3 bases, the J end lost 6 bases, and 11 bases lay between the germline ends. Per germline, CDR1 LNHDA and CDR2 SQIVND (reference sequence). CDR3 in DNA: TGTGCCAGTAGTATCAGGGCTAGGGATGGCTACACCTTC. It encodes CASSIRARDGYTF.

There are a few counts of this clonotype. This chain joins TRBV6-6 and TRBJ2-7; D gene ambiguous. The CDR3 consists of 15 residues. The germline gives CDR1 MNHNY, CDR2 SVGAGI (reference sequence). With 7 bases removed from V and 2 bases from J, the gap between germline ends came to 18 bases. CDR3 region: CASKSELLNTYEQYF. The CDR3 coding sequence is TGTGCCAGCAAGTCAGAACTACTAAATACCTACGAGCAGTACTTC.

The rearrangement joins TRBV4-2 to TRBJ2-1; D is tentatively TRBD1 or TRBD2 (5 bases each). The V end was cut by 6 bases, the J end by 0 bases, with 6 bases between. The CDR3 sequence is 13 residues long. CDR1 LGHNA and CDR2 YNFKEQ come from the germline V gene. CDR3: CASRRGSYNEQFF. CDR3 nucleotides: TGTGCCAGCAGGAGGGGCTCCTACAATGAGCAGTTCTTC.

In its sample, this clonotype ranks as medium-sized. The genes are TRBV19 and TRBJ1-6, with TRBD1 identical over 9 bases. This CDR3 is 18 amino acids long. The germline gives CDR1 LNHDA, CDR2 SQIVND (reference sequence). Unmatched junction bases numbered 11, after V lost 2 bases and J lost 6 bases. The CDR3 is CASSIQGTGRGRNSPLHF. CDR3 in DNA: TGTGCCAGTAGTATACAAGGGACAGGGAGGGGACGTAATTCACCCCTCCACTTT.

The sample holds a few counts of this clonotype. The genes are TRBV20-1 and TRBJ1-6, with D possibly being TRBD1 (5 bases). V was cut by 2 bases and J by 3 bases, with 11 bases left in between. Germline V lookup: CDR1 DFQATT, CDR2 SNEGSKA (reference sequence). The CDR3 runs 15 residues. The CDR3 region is CSARPQGVYNSPLHF. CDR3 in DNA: TGCAGTGCTAGACCGCAGGGCGTCTATAATTCACCCCTCCACTTT.

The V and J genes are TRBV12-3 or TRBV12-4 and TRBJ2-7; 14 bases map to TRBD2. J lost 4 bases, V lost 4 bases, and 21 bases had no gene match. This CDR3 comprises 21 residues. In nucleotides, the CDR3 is TGTGCCAGCAGTTCGACTAGCGGGGGGGCAAAGGAAAATAAGAGATTGTACGAGCAGTACTTC. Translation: CASSSTSGGAKENKRLYEQYF.

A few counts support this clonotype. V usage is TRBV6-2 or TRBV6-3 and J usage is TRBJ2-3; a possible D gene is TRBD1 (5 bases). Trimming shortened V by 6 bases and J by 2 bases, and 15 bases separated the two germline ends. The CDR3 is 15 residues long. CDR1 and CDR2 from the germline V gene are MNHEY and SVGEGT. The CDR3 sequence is CASRQERAITDTQYF. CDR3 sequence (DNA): TGTGCCAGCAGACAGGAGCGAGCTATCACAGATACGCAGTATTTT.

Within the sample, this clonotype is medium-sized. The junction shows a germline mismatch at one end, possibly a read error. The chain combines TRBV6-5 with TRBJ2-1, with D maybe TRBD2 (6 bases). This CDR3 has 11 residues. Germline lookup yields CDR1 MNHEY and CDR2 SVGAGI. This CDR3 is CASSYSTREVF. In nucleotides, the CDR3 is TGTGCCAGCAGTTACTCGACCAGGGAGGTCTTC.

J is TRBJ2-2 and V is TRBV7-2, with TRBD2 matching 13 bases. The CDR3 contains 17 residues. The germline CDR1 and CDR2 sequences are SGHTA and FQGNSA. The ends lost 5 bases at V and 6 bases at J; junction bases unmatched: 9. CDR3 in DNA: TGTGCCAGCAGCGCCCAGACTAGCGGGGGGCCAGCCGGGGAGCTGTTTTTT. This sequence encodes CASSAQTSGGPAGELFF.

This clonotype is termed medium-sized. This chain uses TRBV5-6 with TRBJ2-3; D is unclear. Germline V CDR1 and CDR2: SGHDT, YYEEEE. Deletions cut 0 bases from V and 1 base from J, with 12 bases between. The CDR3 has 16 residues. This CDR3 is CASSLGRSVRTDTQYF. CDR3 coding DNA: TGTGCCAGCAGCTTGGGTAGGTCGGTCCGCACAGATACGCAGTATTTT.

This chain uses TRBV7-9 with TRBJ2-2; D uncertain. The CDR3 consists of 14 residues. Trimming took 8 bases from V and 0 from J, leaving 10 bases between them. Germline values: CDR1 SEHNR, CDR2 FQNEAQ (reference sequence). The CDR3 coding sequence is TGTGCCAGCGTCTCCCAGGCGAACACCGGGGAGCTGTTTTTT. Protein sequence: CASVSQANTGELFF.

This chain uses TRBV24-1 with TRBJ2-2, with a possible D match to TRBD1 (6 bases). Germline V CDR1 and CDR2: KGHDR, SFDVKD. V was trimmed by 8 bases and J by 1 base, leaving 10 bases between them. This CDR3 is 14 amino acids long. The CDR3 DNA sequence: TGTGCCACCAACGACAGGATGAACACCGGGGAGCTGTTTTTT. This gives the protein CATNDRMNTGELFF.

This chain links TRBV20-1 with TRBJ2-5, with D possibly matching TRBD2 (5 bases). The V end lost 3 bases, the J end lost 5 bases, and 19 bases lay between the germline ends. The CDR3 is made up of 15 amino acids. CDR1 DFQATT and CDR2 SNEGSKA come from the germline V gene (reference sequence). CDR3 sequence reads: CSASILSGLGETQYF. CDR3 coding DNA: TGCAGTGCTAGTATACTGTCAGGACTGGGGGAGACCCAGTACTTC.

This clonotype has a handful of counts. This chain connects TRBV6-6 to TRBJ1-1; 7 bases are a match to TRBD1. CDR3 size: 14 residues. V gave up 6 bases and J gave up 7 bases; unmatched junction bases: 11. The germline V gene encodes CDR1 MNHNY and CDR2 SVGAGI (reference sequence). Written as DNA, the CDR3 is TGTGCCAGCAGCAGGGGGGCGACCGGCCATGAAGCTTTCTTT. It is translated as CASSRGATGHEAFF.

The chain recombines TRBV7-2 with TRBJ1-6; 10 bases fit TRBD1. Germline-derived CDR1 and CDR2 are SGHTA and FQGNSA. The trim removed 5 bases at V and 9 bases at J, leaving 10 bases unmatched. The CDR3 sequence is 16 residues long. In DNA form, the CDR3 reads TGTGCCAGCAGCCAGACAGGGGGCAACGTTGGTTCACCCCTCCACTTT. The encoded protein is CASSQTGGNVGSPLHF. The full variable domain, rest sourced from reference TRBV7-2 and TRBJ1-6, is GAGVSQSPSNKVTEKGKDVELRCDPISGHTALYWYRQSLGQGLEFLIYFQGNSAPDKSGLPSDRFSAERTGGSVSTLTIQRTQQEDSAVYLCASSQTGGNVGSPLHFGNGTRLTVT.

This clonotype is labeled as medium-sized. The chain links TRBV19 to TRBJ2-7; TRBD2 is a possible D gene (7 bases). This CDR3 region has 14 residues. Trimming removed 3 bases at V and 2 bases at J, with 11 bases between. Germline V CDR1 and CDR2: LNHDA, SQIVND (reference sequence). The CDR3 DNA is TGTGCCAGTAGTATGCGAGGGGGGGCCTACGAGCAGTACTTC. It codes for CASSMRGGAYEQYF.

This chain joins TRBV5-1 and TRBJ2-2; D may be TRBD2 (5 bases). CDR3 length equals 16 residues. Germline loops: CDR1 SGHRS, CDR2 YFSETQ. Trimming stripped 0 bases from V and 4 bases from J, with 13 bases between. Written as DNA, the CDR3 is TGCGCCAGCAGCTTGGCCGAGGGTGGGATCACCGGGGAGCTGTTTTTT. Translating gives CASSLAEGGITGELFF.